This T cell receptor beta chain originates from a study of T cells in Graves' hyperthyroidism and ophthalmopathy. This clonotype was seen a few times. The CDR3 is 13 amino acids. CDR1 is MDHEN, CDR2 SYDVKM, per germline. V gave up 6 bases and J gave up 4 bases, with 12 bases separating them. Researchers took RNA transcripts and amplified the TCR beta CDR3 regions from them. A set of HTBI primers served as the primers for a first-round RT-PCR of the TCR CDR3. TCRdb reanalysed the multiplex PCR reads using MiXCR and keeps one entry per CDR3 protein. This sample carries about 360,000 distinct CDR3 sequences, approximately 13% of them seen once, and the ten largest clones take less than 25%.

The sequencing input was blood. This chain uses TRBV28 with TRBJ1-2, with TRBD1 as a possible D gene (6 bases). The clonotype comes from a young man with Graves' hyperthyroidism that later progressed to Graves' ophthalmopathy. The CDR3 nucleotides are TGTGCCAGCAGGCCCGGACAGCTCTATGGCTACACCTTC. Its translation: CASRPGQLYGYTF.